These 27 T cell receptor beta chains were sequenced from one sample in a study of vaccination and CD4 T cells after COVID-19. Cultured CD4+ T-cell DNA underwent Oncomine TCR Beta short-read sequencing. Via MiXCR, TCRdb re-called the PCR reads, giving one row per CDR3 protein. The sample contains roughly 2,000 distinct CDR3 sequences, 46% of which appear only once. Treatment noted: roughly nine-day PBMC culture with coronavirus spike peptide pools or control peptides (ViraFEST assay). According to the study, CD4+ T cells from the unexposed donor were gathered ahead of the COVID-19 pandemic (2011-2018). These receptors have no identified antigens. The sequencing sample was made of CD4+ T cells from blood, cultured in vitro. These receptors all stem from a human donor in good health.

The chain links TRBV7-9 to TRBJ2-7; 13 bases align to TRBD2. Germline assignment: CDR1 SEHNR and CDR2 FQNEAQ (reference sequence). There are 16 residues in the CDR3. J gave up 0 bases and V 4 bases, and 3 bases lay outside the gene matches. This chain's CDR3 is CASSSWTSGGSYEQYF. DNA for the CDR3: TGTGCCAGCAGCTCCTGGACTAGCGGGGGCTCCTACGAGCAGTACTTC. The whole variable domain, remainder taken from reference TRBV7-9 and TRBJ2-7, is DTGVSQNPRHKITKRGQNVTFRCDPISEHNRLYWYRQTLGQGPEFLTYFQNEAQLEKSRLLSDRFSAERPKGSFSTLEIQRTEQGDSAMYLCASSSWTSGGSYEQYFGPGTRLTVT.

The gene calls are TRBV5-6 and TRBJ1-1; 7 bases are a match to TRBD1. There are 16 residues in the CDR3. The V segment lost 2 bases and the J segment 1 base; nucleotides outside the gene matches: 8. CDR1 and CDR2 (germline): SGHDT, YYEEEE. The CDR3 sequence: CASSLLRGPRNTEAFF. The CDR3 coding sequence is TGTGCCAGCAGCTTATTGAGGGGGCCTCGGAACACTGAAGCTTTCTTT.

A single count supports this clonotype. CDR3 nucleotides: TGTGCCAGCAGTGAGAATTGGTTAGATACGCAGTATTTT. This sequence encodes CASSENWLDTQYF. V is TRBV6-1 and J is TRBJ2-3; the D is unclear. The CDR3 length is 13 residues. The ends were cut back, 3 bases at V and 5 bases at J, with 9 bases in the middle. Germline V gene data show CDR1 as MNHNS and CDR2 as SASEGT.

The rearrangement joins TRBV5-1 to TRBJ2-3; TRBD1 matches 8 bases. Germline lookup yields CDR1 SGHRS and CDR2 YFSETQ. This CDR3 comprises 15 residues. V dropped 4 bases and J dropped 1; count of bases not matched to a gene: 5. CDR3 sequence reads: CASSAEQGGTDTQYF. The CDR3, as DNA: TGCGCCAGCAGCGCTGAACAGGGGGGCACAGATACGCAGTATTTT.

The rearrangement links TRBV2 to TRBJ2-6, with 7 bases aligning to TRBD1. J gave up 1 base and V 4 bases, and 4 bases lay outside the gene matches. The CDR3 loop spans 16 amino acids. The V gene's germline CDR1 is SNHLY and CDR2 FYNNEI. The CDR3 DNA follows: TGTGCCAGCAGTGGGGACAGTCTATCTGGGGCCAACGTCCTGACTTTC. This codes for CASSGDSLSGANVLTF.

The chain uses TRBV6-2 or TRBV6-3 and TRBJ2-2, with 7 nucleotides matching TRBD1. The germline gives CDR1 MNHEY, CDR2 SVGEGT. Trimming at V came to 4 bases and at J to 4 bases, leaving 12 bases not matched to a gene. The CDR3 spans 17 residues. CDR3 in amino acids: CASSWTSTGAGTGELFF. DNA for the CDR3: TGTGCCAGCAGTTGGACCTCTACAGGGGCGGGCACCGGGGAGCTGTTTTTT.

The chain combines TRBV20-1 with TRBJ2-3; a weak D match, TRBD1 (6 bases). Trimming removed 3 bases from V and 4 bases from J, with 14 bases in between. Germline V CDR1 and CDR2: DFQATT, SNEGSKA (reference sequence). The CDR3 runs to 14 residues. This CDR3 is CSARDSALADTQYF. CDR3 sequence (DNA): TGCAGTGCTAGGGACAGTGCATTGGCAGATACGCAGTATTTT.

The chain joins TRBV20-1 to TRBJ2-1; 9 bases align to TRBD2. Germline CDR1 and CDR2: DFQATT and SNEGSKA (reference sequence). The CDR3 length is 12 residues. Germline trimming cut 6 bases from V and 9 bases from J; bases unmatched to any gene: 6. CDR3 sequence reads: CSAGTSTTEQFF. Here the CDR3 DNA reads TGCAGTGCCGGGACTAGCACGACTGAGCAGTTCTTC.

The chain recombines TRBV12-3 or TRBV12-4 with TRBJ1-1; D is uncertain. The CDR3 has 13 residues. V shed 3 bases and J shed 0 bases, with 5 bases lying between them. The CDR3 nucleotides are TGTGCCAGCAGTTTTGATATGAACACTGAAGCTTTCTTT. Amino acids: CASSFDMNTEAFF.

The chain couples TRBV5-4 to TRBJ2-5; D is ambiguous. Germline V gene sequence: CDR1 SGHNT, CDR2 YYREEE (reference sequence). V was cut by 0 bases and J by 5 bases, with 11 bases left in between. This CDR3 contains 14 residues. The CDR3 is CASSLAASTETQYF. In nucleotides, the CDR3 is TGTGCCAGCAGCTTGGCCGCGAGTACGGAGACCCAGTACTTC.

CDR3 DNA sequence: TGTGCCAGCAGCTCACTCTCCGGGGGGAGATTGGTCTATGAGCAGTTCTTC. This sequence encodes CASSSLSGGRLVYEQFF. The J gene is TRBJ2-1, the V gene TRBV11-1; 7 bases map to TRBD2. The ends lost 4 bases at V and 8 bases at J; junction bases unmatched: 17. Germline values: CDR1 SGHAT, CDR2 FQDESV (reference sequence). CDR3 length equals 17 residues.

The chain combines TRBV7-8 with TRBJ2-3; D uncertain. V was clipped by 7 bases and J by 4 bases, with 18 bases between them. This CDR3 is built from 15 residues. CDR1 is SGHVS, CDR2 FQNEAQ, per germline. The CDR3 loop is CASTLGGVRADTQYF. The CDR3 DNA sequence: TGTGCCAGCACCCTTGGTGGGGTGCGCGCAGATACGCAGTATTTT.

The chain carries TRBV7-2 and TRBJ2-5; perhaps TRBD1 as D (5 bases). CDR1 is SGHTA and CDR2 is FQGNSA in the germline V gene. V was shortened by 0 bases and J by 4 bases, with 12 bases between the two germline ends. This CDR3 comprises 15 residues. The CDR3 region has the DNA TGTGCCAGCAGCTTAGCAGGGGCCCAAGGAGAGACCCAGTACTTC. Protein: CASSLAGAQGETQYF.

The rearrangement joins TRBV20-1 to TRBJ2-3; 8 positions match TRBD2. The germline V gene encodes CDR1 DFQATT and CDR2 SNEGSKA (reference sequence). The CDR3 runs to 14 residues. V shed 5 bases, J shed 6 bases, and the junction held 10 bases outside the gene matches. CDR3 DNA sequence: TGCAGTGCTCGGAGGAGCGGGAGATATGATACGCAGTATTTT. This codes for CSARRSGRYDTQYF.

This clonotype was found a few times. The chain carries TRBV6-2 or TRBV6-3 and TRBJ1-1, with 9 bases identical to TRBD1. Germline V gives CDR1 MNHEY, CDR2 SVGEGT. The trim removed 2 bases at V and 4 bases at J, leaving 8 bases unmatched. The CDR3 runs to 16 residues. CDR3 DNA sequence: TGTGCCAGCAGTTACCGACAGGGGGTCGGGGCCACTGAAGCTTTCTTT. It codes for CASSYRQGVGATEAFF.

V is TRBV28 and J is TRBJ2-6; 7 positions agree with TRBD1. V dropped 8 bases and J dropped 3; count of bases not matched to a gene: 7. This CDR3 comprises 15 residues. CDR1 is MDHEN, CDR2 SYDVKM, per germline. CDR3 in amino acids: CASASQGVGANVLTF. As DNA, the CDR3 is TGTGCCAGCGCGAGCCAGGGGGTTGGGGCCAACGTCCTGACTTTC.

The chain has TRBV10-2 and TRBJ1-2, with 9 bases identical to TRBD1. This CDR3 is built from 18 residues. V was clipped by 2 bases and J by 1 base; unmatched bases: 11. In germline, CDR1 is WSHSY, CDR2 SAAADI. In DNA, the CDR3 is TGCGCCAGCAGTGAGCTGGCTCCCGGGACAGGGTATAACTATGGCTACACCTTC. This translates into CASSELAPGTGYNYGYTF.

The J gene is TRBJ2-7, the V gene TRBV9; D perhaps matches TRBD1 (5 bases). V gave up 2 bases and J gave up 4 bases, with 13 bases separating them. This CDR3 spans 14 amino acids. CDR1 and CDR2 from the germline V gene are SGDLS and YYNGEE. CDR3 coding DNA: TGTGCCAGCAGCGTCACCACTGACAGATACGAGCAGTACTTC. The encoded protein is CASSVTTDRYEQYF.

This clonotype occurred a few times. This chain joins TRBV20-1 and TRBJ2-1; 7 bases are shared with TRBD1. The germline gives CDR1 DFQATT, CDR2 SNEGSKA (reference sequence). The CDR3 totals 13 residues. V lost 6 bases to trimming and J lost 4 bases; unmatched junction nucleotides: 6. CDR3 coding DNA: TGCAGTGCAAGAAGGGACAGATACAATGAGCAGTTCTTC. Residues: CSARRDRYNEQFF.

The rearrangement links TRBV7-6 to TRBJ1-5; the D is unclear. The CDR3 is made up of 13 amino acids. V was pared by 5 bases and J by 5 bases, with 10 bases between. CDR1 SGHVS and CDR2 FNYEAQ come from the germline V gene. The CDR3 nucleotides read TGTGCCAGCAGCGCACAAGAGGATCAGCCCCAGCATTTT. This codes for CASSAQEDQPQHF.

The chain has TRBV4-2 and TRBJ1-1; D not resolved. Trimming took 0 bases from V and 1 from J, leaving 12 bases between them. CDR1 and CDR2 from the germline V gene are LGHNA and YNFKEQ. The CDR3 is 16 amino acids. The CDR3 coding sequence is TGTGCCAGCAGCCAAGAGTTTGGACGGACGAACACTGAAGCTTTCTTT. The encoded protein is CASSQEFGRTNTEAFF.

J is TRBJ1-1 and V is TRBV20-1, with no clear D. The CDR3 covers 12 residues. CDR1 and CDR2 (germline): DFQATT, SNEGSKA (reference sequence). V lost 6 bases, J lost 4 bases, and 12 bases lay in between. The CDR3 is CSAVGGSTEAFF. In DNA, the CDR3 is TGCAGTGCGGTCGGAGGATCCACTGAAGCTTTCTTT.

This clonotype rates as large (0.1 to 1%). The chain uses TRBV5-4 and TRBJ2-5; TRBD2 matches 8 bases. Germline V gives CDR1 SGHNT, CDR2 YYREEE (reference sequence). The junction had 3 bases not matched to a gene; V was cut back by 0 bases and J by 2 bases. The length of the CDR3 is 15 residues. CDR3 in amino acids: CASSLVLAGQETQYF. The CDR3 region has the DNA TGTGCCAGCAGCTTGGTTCTAGCGGGTCAAGAGACCCAGTACTTC.

J is TRBJ2-5 and V is TRBV14; D remains unclear. Trimming left V 0 bases short and J 3 bases short, with 8 bases between. The CDR3 length is 14 residues. Germline assignment: CDR1 SGHDN and CDR2 FVKESK. CDR3 region: CASSQEPGKETQYF. The CDR3 bases are TGTGCCAGCAGCCAAGAGCCGGGTAAAGAGACCCAGTACTTC.

This chain connects TRBV2 to TRBJ1-1, with D hard to call. Trimming left V 3 bases short and J 3 bases short, with 14 bases between. CDR3 length: 15 residues. Germline V CDR1 and CDR2: SNHLY, FYNNEI. CDR3 residues: CASSENMGRYTEAFF. The CDR3 DNA sequence: TGTGCCAGCAGTGAGAATATGGGTCGGTACACTGAAGCTTTCTTT.

The chain carries TRBV2 and TRBJ2-3; D is uncertain. The CDR3 spans 14 residues. V lost 2 bases and J 2 bases, leaving 8 bases between the germline ends. CDR1 and CDR2 (germline): SNHLY, FYNNEI. The CDR3 region is CASSESRYTDTQYF. The CDR3 bases are TGTGCCAGCAGTGAAAGCAGGTACACAGATACGCAGTATTTT.

This clonotype was counted only a few times. The chain couples TRBV19 to TRBJ2-3, with D unresolved. The CDR3 loop spans 12 amino acids. Germline values: CDR1 LNHDA, CDR2 SQIVND (reference sequence). Trimming shortened V by 1 base and J by 5 bases, and 4 bases separated the two germline ends. The CDR3, as DNA: TGTGCCAGTAGTATAGTCCAAGATACGCAGTATTTT. It codes for CASSIVQDTQYF. Full variable domain (outside the CDR3, taken from reference TRBV19 and TRBJ2-3): DGGITQSPKYLFRKEGQNVTLSCEQNLNHDAMYWYRQDPGQGLRLIYYSQIVNDFQKGDIAEGYSVSREKKESFPLTVTSAQKNPTAFYLCASSIVQDTQYFGPGTRLTVL.